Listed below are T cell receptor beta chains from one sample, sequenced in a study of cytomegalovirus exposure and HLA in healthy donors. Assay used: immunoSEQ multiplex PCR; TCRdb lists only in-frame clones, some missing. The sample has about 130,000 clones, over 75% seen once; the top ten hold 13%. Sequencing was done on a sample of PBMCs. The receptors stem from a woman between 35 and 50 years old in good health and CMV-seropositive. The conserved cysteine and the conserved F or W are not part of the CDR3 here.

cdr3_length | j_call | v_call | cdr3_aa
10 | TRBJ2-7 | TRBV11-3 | ASSLTSGKQY
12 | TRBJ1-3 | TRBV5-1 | ASSLRDGREAIY
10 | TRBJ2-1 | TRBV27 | ASSLAGGGQF
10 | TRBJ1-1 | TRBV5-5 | ASSADRTGAF
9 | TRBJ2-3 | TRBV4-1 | ATGTLSGQY
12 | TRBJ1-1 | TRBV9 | ASSVAGQGSGAF
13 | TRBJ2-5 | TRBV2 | ASSGTSGREETQY
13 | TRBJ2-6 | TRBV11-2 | ASSLTSPGANVLT
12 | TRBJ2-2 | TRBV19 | ASSITSFPGELF
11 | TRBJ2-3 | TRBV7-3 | ASSPGQADTQY
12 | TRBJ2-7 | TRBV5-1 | ASSLDRGYYEQY
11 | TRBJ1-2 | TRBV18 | ASSPYYLYGYT